A single sample is the source of the 20 T cell receptor beta chains below, sequenced in a study of PD-1 blockade in classical Hodgkin lymphoma. The method was immunoSEQ multiplex PCR; TCRdb's version includes in-frame clones alone and lacks a portion of them. Seen here are about 25,000 clones, around 94% observed once, and the top ten hold around 3.9%. Time point specified: newly diagnosed, previously untreated cHL patient sample. Sequencing was done on a sample of peripheral blood mononuclear cells (PBMCs). The origin of the receptors is a human donor with classical Hodgkin lymphoma.

This clone was observed once. The rearrangement links TRBV5-6 to TRBJ2-1; 11 bases align to TRBD2. From germline, CDR1 is SGHDT and CDR2 YYEEEE. V lost 0 bases to trimming and J lost 3 bases; unmatched junction nucleotides: 2. CDR3 size: 16 residues. In nucleotides, the CDR3 is TGTGCCAGCAGCTTGGGACTAGCGGGAATCTACAATGAGCAGTTCTTC. Translated: CASSLGLAGIYNEQFF. Drawing the rest from reference TRBV5-6 and TRBJ2-1, the complete variable domain is DAGVTQSPTHLIKTRGQQVTLRCSPKSGHDTVSWYQQALGQGPQFIFQYYEEEERQRGNFPDRFSGHQFPNYSSELNVNALLLGDSALYLCASSLGLAGIYNEQFFGPGTRLTVL.

The gene calls are TRBV7-9 and TRBJ2-3; D is undetermined. CDR1 and CDR2 (germline): SEHNR, FQNEAQ (reference sequence). The CDR3 contains 12 residues. Trimming cost V 1 base and J 7 bases, with 6 bases left between them. This chain's CDR3 is CASSLGVYTQYF. The CDR3 DNA follows: TGTGCCAGCAGCTTAGGGGTATATACGCAGTATTTT.

The chain combines TRBV11-2 with TRBJ2-3; no clear D gene. Trimming removed 6 bases from V and 2 bases from J, with 18 bases in between. This CDR3 has 16 amino acids. Germline CDR1 is SGHAT and CDR2 is FQNNGV. CDR3 DNA sequence: TGTGCCAGCAGACGCAGGCCCTTCCCTTACACAGATACGCAGTATTTT. Its translation is CASRRRPFPYTDTQYF.

The chain joins TRBV15 to TRBJ1-1; 11 bases are a match to TRBD1. The CDR3 loop spans 14 amino acids. The V and J ends lost 4 bases and 4 bases, in that order; junction bases with no gene match: 2. CDR1 and CDR2 (germline): LNHNV, YYDKDF (reference sequence). CDR3 sequence reads: CATSTGQGATEAFF. The DNA of the CDR3 is TGTGCCACCAGCACCGGACAGGGGGCCACTGAAGCTTTCTTT.

V is TRBV4-3 and J is TRBJ2-7; 7 bases fit TRBD1. This CDR3 has 15 amino acids. Germline V gives CDR1 LGHNA, CDR2 YSLEER. J lost 4 bases, V lost 1 base, and 7 bases had no gene match. The CDR3 spells CASSQVRGPPYEQYF. The CDR3 DNA follows: TGCGCCAGCAGCCAAGTGAGGGGGCCGCCTTACGAGCAGTACTTC.

The CDR3, as DNA: TGTGCCAGCAGCTTCGCCAGGATGAACACTGAAGCTTTCTTT. It translates to CASSFARMNTEAFF. This chain joins TRBV7-2 and TRBJ1-1; the D is unclear. The germline CDR1 and CDR2 sequences are SGHTA and FQGNSA. Trimming cost V 3 bases and J 0 bases, with 8 bases left between them. This CDR3 spans 14 amino acids.

This chain uses TRBV10-3 with TRBJ2-1; D gene unclear. V was clipped by 0 bases and J by 12 bases, with 15 bases between them. CDR1 and CDR2 from the germline V gene are ENHRY and SYGVKD. This CDR3 contains 14 residues. The CDR3, as DNA: TGTGCCATCAGTGAGTCCTCTTCAGGCGGCGGGCAGTTCTTC. It encodes CAISESSSGGGQFF.

The V gene is TRBV14, the J gene TRBJ2-1, with 7 bases lining up with TRBD2. The CDR3 runs to 15 residues. The germline V gene has CDR1 SGHDN and CDR2 FVKESK. V was clipped by 1 base and J by 5 bases; unmatched bases: 5. The CDR3: CASSQVSGADNEQFF. The CDR3 DNA follows: TGTGCCAGCAGCCAAGTCAGCGGGGCAGACAATGAGCAGTTCTTC.

V usage is TRBV11-2 and J usage is TRBJ2-7; D is tentatively TRBD1 or TRBD2 (5 bases each). V lost 5 bases to trimming and J lost 2 bases, with 13 bases between them. There are 14 residues in the CDR3. CDR1 and CDR2 from the germline V gene are SGHAT and FQNNGV. CDR3 DNA sequence: TGTGCCAGCAGCCCGAACGGGACCCCCTACGAGCAGTACTTC. Protein: CASSPNGTPYEQYF.

The rearrangement uses TRBV7-2 and TRBJ2-7; TRBD1 might be the D (6 bases). The V gene's germline CDR1 is SGHTA and CDR2 FQGNSA. With 1 base removed from V and 4 bases from J, the gap between germline ends came to 14 bases. The CDR3 is 15 amino acids. The CDR3, as DNA: TGTGCCAGCAGCTTAGGTCAGGGGCTCAATTACGAGCAGTACTTC. Its translation: CASSLGQGLNYEQYF.

The chain combines TRBV10-3 with TRBJ1-1; D is unresolved. The V end was cut by 3 bases, the J end by 5 bases, with 19 bases between. The V gene's germline CDR1 is ENHRY and CDR2 SYGVKD. This CDR3 region has 16 residues. The CDR3 protein is CAISERLQVSGTEAFF. DNA of the CDR3: TGTGCCATCAGTGAACGCCTACAAGTTTCTGGTACTGAAGCTTTCTTT.

The chain recombines TRBV7-2 with TRBJ2-3; TRBD2 is a possible D gene (6 bases). V lost 0 bases and J 4 bases, leaving 8 bases between the germline ends. Germline loops: CDR1 SGHTA, CDR2 FQGNSA. The CDR3 is made up of 14 amino acids. The CDR3, as DNA: TGTGCCAGCAGCTTAGCCGGCGGGGCAGATACGCAGTATTTT. Translation: CASSLAGGADTQYF.

This sequence joins TRBV6-6 and TRBJ2-7; D might be TRBD1 or TRBD2, each matching 5 bases. Germline loops: CDR1 MNHNY, CDR2 SVGAGI (reference sequence). The CDR3 is 14 amino acids. Deletions cut 0 bases from V and 12 bases from J, with 18 bases between. CDR3 sequence: CASSYSRPGEGLYF. The CDR3 nucleotides read TGTGCCAGCAGTTACTCGAGGCCCGGAGAGGGGCTGTACTTC.

This chain links TRBV9 with TRBJ2-5; 9 bases fit TRBD1. Per germline, CDR1 SGDLS and CDR2 YYNGEE. The CDR3 extends over 16 amino acids. The ends lost 4 bases at V and 2 bases at J; junction bases unmatched: 9. The DNA for the CDR3 is TGTGCCAGCAGCCCCCGCCCGGGACAGGGTCAAGAGACCCAGTACTTC. The encoded protein is CASSPRPGQGQETQYF.

V gene TRBV28 combines with J gene TRBJ1-1; D is unclear. The V gene lost 5 bases and the J gene lost 3 bases, with 16 bases spanning the gap. Germline CDR1 is MDHEN and CDR2 is SYDVKM. The CDR3 is made up of 15 amino acids. The CDR3 loop reads CASSLLATGDTEAFF. In DNA form, the CDR3 reads TGTGCCAGCAGTCTCCTAGCCACGGGCGACACTGAAGCTTTCTTT. Variable domain in full (rest from reference TRBV28 and TRBJ1-1): DVKVTQSSRYLVKRTGEKVFLECVQDMDHENMFWYRQDPGLGLRLIYFSYDVKMKEKGDIPEGYSVSREKKERFSLILESASTNQTSMYLCASSLLATGDTEAFFGQGTRLTVV.

This clone was recorded once. The chain links TRBV5-6 to TRBJ2-1; D may be TRBD1 or TRBD2 (5 bases each). V lost 4 bases and J 8 bases, leaving 16 bases between the germline ends. Germline lookup yields CDR1 SGHDT and CDR2 YYEEEE. CDR3 length equals 14 residues. CDR3 DNA: TGTGCCAGCAGCAGGGACCTTCTCGCGGATGAGCAGTTCTTC. It specifies CASSRDLLADEQFF. Supplemented by reference TRBV5-6 and TRBJ2-1, the full variable domain reads DAGVTQSPTHLIKTRGQQVTLRCSPKSGHDTVSWYQQALGQGPQFIFQYYEEEERQRGNFPDRFSGHQFPNYSSELNVNALLLGDSALYLCASSRDLLADEQFFGPGTRLTVL.

The chain combines TRBV2 with TRBJ1-1, with D tentatively TRBD1 (5 bases). Germline-derived CDR1 and CDR2 are SNHLY and FYNNEI. V lost 7 bases and J lost 2, with 8 bases in between. The CDR3 runs 12 residues. CDR3 in DNA: TGTGCCAGCAAGGGGCGAAACACTGAAGCTTTCTTT. As protein: CASKGRNTEAFF.

The chain joins TRBV6-5 to TRBJ1-2; D unresolved. CDR1 is MNHEY, CDR2 SVGAGI, per germline. The CDR3 spans 10 residues. This CDR3 is CATRGYGYTF. The CDR3 DNA follows: TGTGCAACCCGTGGCTATGGCTACACCTTC.

The rearrangement links TRBV6-1 to TRBJ2-2; a possible D gene is TRBD1 (7 bases). Trimming pared 0 bases from V and 7 bases from J, leaving 18 bases between. CDR1 is MNHNS and CDR2 is SASEGT in the germline V gene. This CDR3 region has 17 residues. CDR3 sequence reads: CASSEARLTGEVGELFF. CDR3 bases: TGTGCCAGCAGTGAAGCAAGGCTCACAGGGGAGGTCGGGGAGCTGTTTTTT.

The chain joins TRBV6-1 to TRBJ1-2; 7 bases fit TRBD1. Germline CDR1 and CDR2: MNHNS and SASEGT. The CDR3 loop spans 14 amino acids. Losses at the gene ends were 7 bases for V and 7 bases for J; bases not matched to a gene: 12. In DNA, the CDR3 is TGTGCCAGCAATATACCCGGGACAGTTTTTGGCTACACCTTC. It encodes CASNIPGTVFGYTF.